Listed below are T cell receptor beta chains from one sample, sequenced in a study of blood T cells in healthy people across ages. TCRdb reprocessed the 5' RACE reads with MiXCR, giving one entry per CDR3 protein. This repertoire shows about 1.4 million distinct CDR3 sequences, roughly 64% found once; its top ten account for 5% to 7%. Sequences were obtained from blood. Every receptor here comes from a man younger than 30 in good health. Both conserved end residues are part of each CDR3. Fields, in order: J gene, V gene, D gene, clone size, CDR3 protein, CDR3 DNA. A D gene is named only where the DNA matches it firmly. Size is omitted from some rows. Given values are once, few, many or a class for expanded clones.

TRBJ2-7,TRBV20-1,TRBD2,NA,CSASRARREGLYEQYF,TGCAGTGCTAGTCGGGCGCGTCGGGAGGGCCTTTACGAGCAGTACTTC
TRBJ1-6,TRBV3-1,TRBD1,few,CASSQAAGTVNSPLHF,TGTGCCAGCAGCCAAGCCGCCGGGACAGTGAATTCACCCCTCCACTTT
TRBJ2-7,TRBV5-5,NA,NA,CASSYMTVSFTYEQYF,TGTGCCAGCAGCTACATGACAGTTTCTTTTACCTACGAACAGTACTTC
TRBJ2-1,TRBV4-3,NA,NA,CASSPAGTHNEQFF,TGCGCCAGCAGCCCTGCCGGGACCCACAATGAGCAGTTCTTC
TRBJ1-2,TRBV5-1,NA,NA,CASSEEGAPWGYGYTF,TGCGCCAGCAGCGAAGAAGGGGCTCCCTGGGGGTATGGCTACACCTTC
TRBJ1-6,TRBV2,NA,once,CASITGDRINSPLHF,TGTGCCAGCATTACCGGTGACAGAATTAATTCACCCCTCCACTTT
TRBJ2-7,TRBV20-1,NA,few,CSATRPTYEQYF,TGCAGTGCAACCCGACCGACTTACGAGCAGTACTTC
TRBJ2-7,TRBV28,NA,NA,CASSKMIEQYF,TGTGCCAGCAGCAAAATGATCGAGCAGTACTTC
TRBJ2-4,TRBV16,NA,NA,CASSFQPSYKQYF,TGTGCCAGCAGCTTCCAACCGAGCTACAAGCAGTACTTC
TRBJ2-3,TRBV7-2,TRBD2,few,CASSRMSGIWGTDTQYF,TGTGCCAGCAGTCGGATGAGCGGGATATGGGGCACAGATACGCAGTATTTT
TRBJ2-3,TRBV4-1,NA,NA,CASSQASSGTDTQYF,TGCGCCAGCAGCCAAGCGAGCAGCGGCACAGATACGCAGTATTTT
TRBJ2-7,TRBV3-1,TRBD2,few,CASSQGTSAYYEQYF,TGTGCCAGCAGCCAGGGGACTAGCGCCTACTACGAGCAGTACTTC
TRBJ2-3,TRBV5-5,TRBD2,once,CASSRRMAGGNTDTQYF,TGTGCCAGCAGCAGAAGGATGGCGGGGGGAAACACAGATACGCAGTATTTT
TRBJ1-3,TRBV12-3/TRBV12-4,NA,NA,CASSSQQTGFSGNTIYF,TGTGCCAGCAGCTCCCAACAAACAGGGTTCTCTGGAAACACCATATATTTT
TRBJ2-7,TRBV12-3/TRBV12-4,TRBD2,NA,CASSTTSGYEQYF,TGTGCCAGCAGTACGACTAGCGGGTACGAGCAGTACTTC
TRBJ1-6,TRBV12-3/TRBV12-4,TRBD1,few,CASTNTGTVTPLHF,TGTGCCAGCACAAACACCGGGACAGTAACACCCCTCCACTTT
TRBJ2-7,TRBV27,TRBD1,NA,CASSRTGYYEQYF,TGTGCCAGCAGCCGGACAGGGTACTACGAGCAGTACTTC
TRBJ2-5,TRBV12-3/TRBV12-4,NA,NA,CASSLYRTVPGEETQYF,TGTGCCAGCAGTTTGTATCGGACAGTCCCTGGGGAAGAGACCCAGTACTTC
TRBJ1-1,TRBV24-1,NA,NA,CATSSSYSDGGTEAFF,TGTGCCACCAGTTCTTCTTACTCCGACGGTGGCACTGAAGCTTTCTTT
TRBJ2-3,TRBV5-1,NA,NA,CASSLETVGTDTQYF,TGCGCCAGCAGCTTGGAGACAGTGGGGACAGATACGCAGTATTTT
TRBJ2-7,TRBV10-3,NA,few,CAISDAGRTVYEQYF,TGTGCCATCAGTGACGCAGGACGGACCGTCTACGAGCAGTACTTC
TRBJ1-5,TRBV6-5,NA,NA,CASSRDTDQPQHF,TGTGCCAGCAGCAGGGACACCGATCAGCCCCAGCATTTT
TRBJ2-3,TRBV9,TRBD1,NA,CASSVEGPGQTFTDTQYF,TGTGCCAGCAGCGTAGAGGGACCGGGACAGACTTTCACAGATACGCAGTATTTT
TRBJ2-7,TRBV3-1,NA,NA,CASSHEGAFPYEQYF,TGTGCCAGCAGCCACGAAGGGGCTTTCCCTTACGAGCAGTACTTC
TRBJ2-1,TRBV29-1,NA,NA,CSVPYGGEQFF,TGCAGCGTACCTTACGGGGGTGAGCAGTTCTTC
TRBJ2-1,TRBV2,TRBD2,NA,CASLAGVVYNEQFF,TGTGCCAGCCTAGCGGGAGTGGTCTACAATGAGCAGTTCTTC
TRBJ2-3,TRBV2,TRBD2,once,CASSGTSGGGPQYF,TGTGCCAGCAGCGGGACTAGCGGTGGCGGCCCGCAGTATTTT
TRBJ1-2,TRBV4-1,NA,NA,CASSQKMGSAYGYTF,TGCGCCAGCAGCCAGAAGATGGGGAGCGCCTATGGCTACACCTTC
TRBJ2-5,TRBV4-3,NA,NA,CASSQVRAQETQYF,TGCGCCAGCAGCCAAGTCAGAGCCCAAGAGACCCAGTACTTC
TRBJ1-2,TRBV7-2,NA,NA,CASSLETTTYGYTF,TGTGCCAGCAGCTTAGAGACGACTACCTATGGCTACACCTTC
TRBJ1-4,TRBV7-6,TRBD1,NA,CASSRPGQGTEKLFF,TGTGCCAGCAGCCGCCCGGGACAGGGGACTGAAAAACTGTTTTTT
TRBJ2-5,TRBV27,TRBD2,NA,CASSSLRLAGGYQETQYF,TGTGCCAGCAGTTCGCTCCGACTAGCGGGGGGGTACCAAGAGACCCAGTACTTC
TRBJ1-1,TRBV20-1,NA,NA,CSAIGPLTEAFF,TGCAGTGCTATAGGACCATTGACTGAAGCTTTCTTT
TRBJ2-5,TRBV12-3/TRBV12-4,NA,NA,CASSLLGRLEETQYF,TGTGCCAGCAGTTTATTGGGCCGACTAGAAGAGACCCAGTACTTC
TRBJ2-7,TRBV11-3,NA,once,CASRYRDSLNEQYF,TGTGCCAGCAGGTACCGGGACTCTCTCAATGAGCAGTACTTC
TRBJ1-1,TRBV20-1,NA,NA,CSATTTVNTEAFF,TGCAGTGCTACCACGACAGTGAACACTGAAGCTTTCTTT
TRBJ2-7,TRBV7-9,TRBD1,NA,CASSLAPLGQGRYEQYF,TGTGCCAGCAGCTTAGCCCCCCTTGGACAGGGCAGGTACGAGCAGTACTTC
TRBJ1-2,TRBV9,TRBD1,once,CASRDPGGAVYGYTF,TGTGCCAGCAGAGACCCAGGGGGCGCGGTCTATGGCTACACCTTC
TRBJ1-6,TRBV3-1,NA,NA,CASSHRDRASPLHF,TGTGCCAGCAGCCATCGGGATCGGGCTTCACCCCTCCACTTT
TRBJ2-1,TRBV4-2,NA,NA,CASSQDVPGNEQFF,TGTGCCAGCAGCCAAGATGTCCCAGGCAATGAGCAGTTCTTC
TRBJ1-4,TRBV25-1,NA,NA,CASSVPGPDEKLFF,TGTGCCAGCAGTGTACCAGGGCCGGATGAAAAACTGTTTTTT
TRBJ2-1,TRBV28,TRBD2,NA,CASNAGLAGNEQFF,TGTGCCAGCAACGCGGGACTAGCGGGGAATGAGCAGTTCTTC
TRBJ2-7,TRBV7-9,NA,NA,CASSLKGGGNEQYF,TGTGCCAGCAGCTTAAAAGGGGGGGGAAACGAGCAGTACTTC